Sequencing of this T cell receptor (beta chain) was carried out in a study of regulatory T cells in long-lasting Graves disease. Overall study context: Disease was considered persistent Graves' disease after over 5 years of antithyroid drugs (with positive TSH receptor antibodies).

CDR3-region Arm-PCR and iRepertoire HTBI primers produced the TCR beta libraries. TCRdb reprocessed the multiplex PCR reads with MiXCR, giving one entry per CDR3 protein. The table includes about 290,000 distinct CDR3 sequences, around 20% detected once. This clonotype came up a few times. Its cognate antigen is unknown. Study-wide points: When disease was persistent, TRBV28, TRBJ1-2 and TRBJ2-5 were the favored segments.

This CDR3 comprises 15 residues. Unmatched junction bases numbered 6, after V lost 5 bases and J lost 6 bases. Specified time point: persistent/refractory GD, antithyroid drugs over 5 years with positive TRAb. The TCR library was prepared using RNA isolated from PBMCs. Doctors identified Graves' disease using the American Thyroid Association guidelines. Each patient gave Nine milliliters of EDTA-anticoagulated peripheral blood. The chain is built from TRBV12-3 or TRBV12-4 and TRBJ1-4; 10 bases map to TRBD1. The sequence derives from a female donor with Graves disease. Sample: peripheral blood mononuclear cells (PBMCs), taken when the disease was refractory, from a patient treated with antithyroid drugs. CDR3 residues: CASSPRQGADEKLFF. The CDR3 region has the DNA TGTGCCAGCAGTCCAAGACAGGGGGCGGATGAAAAACTGTTTTTT.